This T cell receptor beta chain appears in the sequencing data of a study of blood T cell repertoires in COVID-19. Whole-study context: COVID-19 samples from acute and convalescent phases originated in the United States, Italy and Spain.

Clones were read by immunoSEQ multiplex PCR, and TCRdb kept only the in-frame ones, dropping some. The data show around 430,000 clones, 87% seen once. V gave up 7 bases and J gave up 8 bases, with 13 bases separating them. Germline V CDR1 and CDR2: MNHEY, SVGAGI. This CDR3 region has 12 residues. Sequenced input: PBMCs or T cells enriched from blood (not recorded which). The chain employs TRBV6-5 and TRBJ2-3; D is perhaps TRBD2 (6 bases). The origin of this receptor is a woman aged 45-60 years who had recovered from COVID-19. CDR3 bases: TGTGCCAGCACCGCCTCCGGGGGTACGCAGTATTTT. Its protein is CASTASGGTQYF.